This TCR beta chain emerged from a study of blood T cell repertoires in COVID-19. As for the study in general: Acute and convalescent COVID-19 specimens originated in the United States, Italy and Spain.

Source study methods: Reference gene primers were amplified, and this amplification served to estimate nucleated cell counts. The table came from immunoSEQ multiplex PCR; TCRdb's copy has only in-frame clones and leaves some out. The DNA was the basis for D and trimming; V, J and clone size are from that table. The table includes a few hundred thousand clones, over 70% detected once. Germline V gene data show CDR1 as SGHNT and CDR2 as YENEEA. The CDR3 has 13 amino acids. Trimming took off 5 bases at V and 11 bases at J, with 18 bases between the two ends. The chain employs TRBV11-3 and TRBJ1-1; the D is unclear. The source of this sequence is a woman aged 45-65 years with acute or convalescent COVID-19. Sequencing input: peripheral blood. The CDR3 coding sequence is TGTGCCAGCAGCCAAACTTCAGGCTTTCCGGCTTTCTTT. Amino acid sequence: CASSQTSGFPAFF.